What follows describes a single TCR beta chain. This table comes from immunoSEQ multiplex PCR, and its TCRdb copy is limited to in-frame clones, with some not included. Found here are hundreds of thousands of clones, approximately 87% of them singletons; the top ten hold 3.5% to 4%. The data are from a study of blood T cell repertoires in COVID-19. The CDR3 sequence is 16 residues long. Trimming removed 0 bases from V and 3 bases from J, with 18 bases in between. Germline values: CDR1 GTSNPN, CDR2 SVGIG (reference sequence). This sequence was found in a woman between 50 and 59 years old with active or convalescent COVID-19. The rearrangement joins TRBV30 to TRBJ2-7; maybe TRBD2 (5 bases). Sample: peripheral blood. CDR3 region: CAWSVPRVGRGYEQYF. The DNA of the CDR3 is TGTGCCTGGAGTGTACCTAGGGTGGGCCGGGGCTACGAGCAGTACTTC.